The 21 T cell receptor beta chains in this list originate from one sample, sequenced in a study of PD-1 blockade in classical Hodgkin lymphoma. Assay: immunoSEQ multiplex PCR; the TCRdb copy retains only in-frame clones and omits some. The data hold approximately 37,000 clones, with roughly 73% observed a single time. All the patients suffered relapse after autologous stem cell transplantation, and brentuximab vedotin exposure differed. Sample: peripheral blood mononuclear cells (PBMCs), taken at baseline. The receptors originated from a human donor with classical Hodgkin lymphoma.

The chain has TRBV7-8 and TRBJ1-2; TRBD1 matches 9 bases. The CDR3 length is 15 residues. In germline, CDR1 is SGHVS, CDR2 FQNEAQ. Unmatched junction bases numbered 11, after V lost 4 bases and J lost 8 bases. CDR3 nucleotides: TGTGCCAGCAGCTCCCTATCGACAGGGGGTGGCGGCTACACCTTC. It encodes CASSSLSTGGGGYTF.

The chain recombines TRBV2 with TRBJ2-5; TRBD1 matches 9 bases. Per germline, CDR1 SNHLY and CDR2 FYNNEI. Trimming at V came to 4 bases and at J to 2 bases, leaving 5 bases not matched to a gene. The CDR3 is 15 amino acids. Here the CDR3 DNA reads TGTGCCAGCAGTGGCGACAGGGGGGGGCAAGAGACCCAGTACTTC. It encodes CASSGDRGGQETQYF.

This clone has just one count. The chain links TRBV6-5 to TRBJ1-5; D is ambiguous. CDR3 size: 13 residues. With 0 bases removed from V and 4 bases from J, the gap between germline ends came to 4 bases. The germline V gene encodes CDR1 MNHEY and CDR2 SVGAGI. The CDR3 nucleotides are TGTGCCAGCAGTTACTCGGTAAATCAGCCCCAGCATTTT. The encoded protein is CASSYSVNQPQHF.

The chain has TRBV6-5 and TRBJ1-4; tentatively, D is TRBD1 (6 bases). V was shortened by 3 bases and J by 7 bases, with 12 bases between the two germline ends. From germline, CDR1 is MNHEY and CDR2 SVGAGI. This CDR3 spans 14 amino acids. The CDR3 nucleotides are TGTGCCAGCAGTTATGACAGGAGAGGTGAAAAACTGTTTTTT. Its translation is CASSYDRRGEKLFF.

The chain carries TRBV11-2 and TRBJ2-5, with D hard to call. V was shortened by 5 bases and J by 2 bases, with 6 bases between the two germline ends. The CDR3 runs 12 residues. CDR1 and CDR2 from the germline V gene are SGHAT and FQNNGV. CDR3 in amino acids: CASSPTQETQYF. In nucleotides, the CDR3 is TGTGCCAGCAGCCCAACTCAAGAGACCCAGTACTTC.

The rearrangement joins TRBV19 to TRBJ2-7, with TRBD2 identical over 12 bases. The V gene end was trimmed by 4 bases and the J gene end by 3 bases; junction bases not matched to a gene: 4. This CDR3 has 15 residues. Germline values: CDR1 LNHDA, CDR2 SQIVND (reference sequence). The CDR3 DNA sequence: TGTGCCAGTAGTAGCCGACTAGCGGGGGACTACGAGCAGTACTTC. It translates to CASSSRLAGDYEQYF.

J is TRBJ2-5 and V is TRBV29-1; D uncertain. V was pared by 7 bases and J by 3 bases, with 6 bases between. The CDR3 has 10 amino acids. Looked up from germline, CDR1 is SQVTM and CDR2 is ANQGSEA. The CDR3 sequence is CSAEEETQYF. The CDR3 DNA sequence: TGCAGCGCCGAGGAAGAGACCCAGTACTTC.

The count of this clone is one. This CDR3 is CASSLAGIQDTQYF. CDR3 DNA sequence: TGTGCCAGCAGTCTAGCGGGGATTCAAGATACGCAGTATTTT. The chain couples TRBV6-6 to TRBJ2-3; 9 bases fit TRBD2. V lost 5 bases, J lost 5 bases, and 5 bases stayed unmatched. CDR3 length equals 14 residues. Germline V gene sequence: CDR1 MNHNY, CDR2 SVGAGI (reference sequence).

This clone was seen just once. CDR3 sequence: CASSLANLQGAMSDEQFF. The CDR3 nucleotides are TGCGCCAGCAGCTTGGCGAACTTACAGGGGGCAATGAGCGATGAGCAGTTCTTC. The chain couples TRBV5-1 to TRBJ2-1; the match to TRBD1 covers 9 bases. The germline V gene encodes CDR1 SGHRS and CDR2 YFSETQ. The CDR3 contains 18 residues. Unmatched junction bases numbered 15, after V lost 0 bases and J lost 8 bases.

This clone was counted only a few times. The J gene is TRBJ1-6, the V gene TRBV27; D call uncertain. Germline CDR1 MNHEY, CDR2 SMNVEV (reference sequence). This CDR3 comprises 15 residues. The germline V and J ends were trimmed by 6 bases and 0 bases, with 9 bases remaining between them. DNA for the CDR3: TGTGCCAGCAGGGCTGAGAGCTCCTATAATTCACCCCTCCACTTT. Protein sequence: CASRAESSYNSPLHF.

The rearrangement uses TRBV5-6 and TRBJ2-3; D is uncertain. Germline CDR1 reads SGHDT; CDR2 reads YYEEEE. The ends were cut back, 4 bases at V and 0 bases at J, with 18 bases in the middle. This CDR3 comprises 17 residues. In DNA form, the CDR3 reads TGTGCCAGCAGCCGATTAGGGATAGGCCCTAGCACAGATACGCAGTATTTT. This gives the protein CASSRLGIGPSTDTQYF.

The sample holds a few counts of this clone. The V and J genes are TRBV6-5 and TRBJ1-1; possible D gene TRBD1, 6 bases. Germline CDR1 is MNHEY and CDR2 is SVGAGI. CDR3 size: 13 residues. V lost 0 bases to trimming and J lost 7 bases, with 9 bases between them. Here the CDR3 DNA reads TGTGCCAGCAGTTACTCCCGACAGGATGAAGCTTTCTTT. The encoded protein is CASSYSRQDEAFF.

This chain connects TRBV5-1 to TRBJ2-5; 7 nucleotides align to TRBD1. Germline loops: CDR1 SGHRS, CDR2 YFSETQ. Trimming took 4 bases from V and 1 from J; bases not matched to a gene: 4. This CDR3 region has 14 residues. The DNA for the CDR3 is TGCGCCAGCAGCCGGACAGGCCTCCAAGAGACCCAGTACTTC. Translated: CASSRTGLQETQYF.

The chain has TRBV10-1 and TRBJ1-3; 7 bases match TRBD1. Germline V lookup: CDR1 WNHNN, CDR2 SYGVQD (reference sequence). The CDR3 loop spans 16 amino acids. V shed 6 bases and J 6 bases; nucleotides not matched to a gene: 14. In DNA form, the CDR3 reads TGCGCCAGCAGGGATCCTGACAGGGCCTCGGTAAACACCATATATTTT. Residues: CASRDPDRASVNTIYF.

CDR3 region: CASSHFRTIYEQYF. The CDR3 nucleotides are TGTGCCAGCAGCCACTTTCGGACTATCTACGAGCAGTACTTC. The genes are TRBV11-2 and TRBJ2-7, with D perhaps TRBD2 (6 bases). Germline-derived CDR1 and CDR2 are SGHAT and FQNNGV. Trimming pared 5 bases from V and 3 bases from J, leaving 14 bases between. This CDR3 has 14 residues. Full variable domain (remainder filled in from reference TRBV11-2 and TRBJ2-7): EAGVAQSPRYKIIEKRQSVAFWCNPISGHATLYWYQQILGQGPKLLIQFQNNGVVDDSQLPKDRFSAERLKGVDSTLKIQPAKLEDSAVYLCASSHFRTIYEQYFGPGTRLTVT.

The chain joins TRBV7-8 to TRBJ2-5, with no clear D. V was pared by 1 base and J by 4 bases, with 10 bases between. This CDR3 contains 14 residues. CDR1 SGHVS and CDR2 FQNEAQ come from the germline V gene. CDR3: CASSLGVVGETQYF. CDR3 in DNA: TGTGCCAGCAGCTTAGGGGTAGTTGGAGAGACCCAGTACTTC.

This clone was seen a few times. The rearrangement links TRBV5-1 to TRBJ1-6; 8 bases match TRBD1. The CDR3 consists of 15 residues. From germline, CDR1 is SGHRS and CDR2 YFSETQ. Germline trimming cut 1 base from V and 9 bases from J; bases unmatched to any gene: 6. The CDR3 bases are TGCGCCAGCAGCTTGAGGCAGGGGGCGAGTTCACCCCTCCACTTT. Amino acids: CASSLRQGASSPLHF.

The chain joins TRBV9 to TRBJ1-2, with TRBD1 identical over 9 bases. The ends lost 5 bases at V and 6 bases at J; junction bases unmatched: 8. Germline V lookup: CDR1 SGDLS, CDR2 YYNGEE. The CDR3 runs 14 residues. Here the CDR3 reads CASSPDRGWNGYTF. In DNA, the CDR3 is TGTGCCAGCAGTCCGGACAGGGGTTGGAATGGCTACACCTTC.

The chain combines TRBV19 with TRBJ2-1, with TRBD1 matching over 7 bases. Germline CDR1 and CDR2: LNHDA and SQIVND (reference sequence). The length of the CDR3 is 14 residues. The trim removed 5 bases at V and 9 bases at J, leaving 10 bases unmatched. The CDR3 nucleotides are TGTGCCAGTAGTGGGAACAGGGGATGGGGTGAGCAGTTCTTC. It is translated as CASSGNRGWGEQFF.

J is TRBJ2-5 and V is TRBV6-5; 7 bases line up with TRBD1. J lost 5 bases, V lost 6 bases, and 9 bases had no gene match. The germline CDR1 and CDR2 sequences are MNHEY and SVGAGI. The CDR3 runs 14 residues. CDR3 bases: TGTGCCAGCAGCCCAACAGGGGCCCGGGAGACCCAGTACTTC. The encoded protein is CASSPTGARETQYF.

The chain has TRBV7-9 and TRBJ2-5; D is possibly TRBD2 (6 bases). The V end lost 4 bases, the J end lost 5 bases, and 14 bases lay between the germline ends. Looked up from germline, CDR1 is SEHNR and CDR2 is FQNEAQ (reference sequence). This CDR3 is built from 14 residues. The CDR3 reads CASSSRMTRETQYF. DNA for the CDR3: TGTGCCAGCAGCTCCCGGATGACTAGGGAGACCCAGTACTTC.